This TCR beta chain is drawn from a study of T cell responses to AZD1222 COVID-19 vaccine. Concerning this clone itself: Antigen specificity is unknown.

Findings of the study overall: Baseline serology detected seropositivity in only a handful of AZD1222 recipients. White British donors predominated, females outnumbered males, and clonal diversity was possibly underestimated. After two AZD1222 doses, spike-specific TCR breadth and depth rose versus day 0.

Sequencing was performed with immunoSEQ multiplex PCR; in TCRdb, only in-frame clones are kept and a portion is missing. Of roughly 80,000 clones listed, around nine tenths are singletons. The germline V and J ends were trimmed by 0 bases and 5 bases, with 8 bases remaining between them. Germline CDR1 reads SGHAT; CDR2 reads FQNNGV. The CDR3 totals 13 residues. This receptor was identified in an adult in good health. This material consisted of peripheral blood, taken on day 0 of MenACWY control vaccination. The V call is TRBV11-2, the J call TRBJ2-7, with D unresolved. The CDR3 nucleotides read TGTGCCAGCAGCTTAGATCTATACGACGAGCAGTACTTC. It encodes CASSLDLYDEQYF.